The 32 T cell receptor beta chains below were found in one sample sequenced in a study of blood T cell repertoires in COVID-19. Profiling relied on immunoSEQ multiplex PCR, and the TCRdb table lists in-frame clones only, not all of them. The sample includes a few hundred thousand clones, approximately 86% of them seen just once. The sequencing sample was made of peripheral blood. The source is a man in his forties who had recovered from COVID-19.

CDR3 coding DNA: TGTGCCAGCAGCTTCTCGTCGGTGAACACTGAAGCTTTCTTT. It specifies CASSFSSVNTEAFF. The chain is built from TRBV7-3 and TRBJ1-1; D is uncertain. Trimming stripped 3 bases from V and 0 bases from J, with 8 bases between. The V gene's germline CDR1 is SGHTA and CDR2 FQGTGA. CDR3 length: 14 residues. The variable domain in full, with the rest retrieved from reference TRBV7-3 and TRBJ1-1, is GAGVSQTPSNKVTEKGKYVELRCDPISGHTALYWYRQSLGQGPEFLIYFQGTGAADDSGLPNDRFFAVRPEGSVSTLKIQRTERGDSAVYLCASSFSSVNTEAFFGQGTRLTVV.

This sequence joins TRBV11-2 and TRBJ2-1; 15 nucleotides align to TRBD2. There are 18 residues in the CDR3. The ends lost 1 base at V and 4 bases at J; junction bases unmatched: 5. Germline V CDR1 and CDR2: SGHAT, FQNNGV. The CDR3 protein is CASSLGTSGGAWYNEQFF. DNA of the CDR3: TGTGCCAGCAGCTTAGGGACTAGCGGGGGGGCGTGGTACAATGAGCAGTTCTTC.

The gene calls are TRBV6-2 or TRBV6-3 and TRBJ2-7, with TRBD1 matching 7 bases. This CDR3 is built from 16 residues. Germline loops: CDR1 MNHEY, CDR2 SVGEGT. Unmatched junction bases numbered 9, after V lost 2 bases and J lost 2 bases. The CDR3 DNA follows: TGTGCCAGCAGTTACGACAGGGTAGGGGATCCCTACGAGCAGTACTTC. Translated, it gives CASSYDRVGDPYEQYF.

V is TRBV9 and J is TRBJ2-1; no definite D call. The CDR3 runs to 15 residues. V was clipped by 0 bases and J by 3 bases, with 10 bases between them. Germline-derived CDR1 and CDR2 are SGDLS and YYNGEE. The CDR3 bases are TGTGCCAGCAGCGTAGCTTCAGAGGTCTACAATGAGCAGTTCTTC. Protein sequence: CASSVASEVYNEQFF.

This chain links TRBV30 with TRBJ2-7; D may be TRBD2 (7 bases). V lost 5 bases and J lost 6, with 14 bases in between. CDR1 GTSNPN and CDR2 SVGIG come from the germline V gene (reference sequence). The CDR3 covers 12 residues. CDR3 nucleotides: TGTGCCTGGGAACAGGGAGGGAGCGAGCAGTACTTC. This encodes CAWEQGGSEQYF.

This clone was counted only a few times. V gene TRBV29-1 combines with J gene TRBJ2-2, with 12 bases fitting TRBD2. Per the germline V gene, CDR1 is SQVTM and CDR2 is ANQGSEA. After removal of 5 bases from V and 8 bases from J, the junction contained 6 bases not matched to a gene. The CDR3 sequence is 14 residues long. The CDR3: CSVRLAGVGGELFF. The DNA of the CDR3 is TGCAGCGTTCGACTAGCGGGAGTAGGTGGGGAGCTGTTTTTT.

The gene calls are TRBV7-2 and TRBJ2-7; 9 bases agree with TRBD1. CDR3 length: 14 residues. J lost 5 bases, V lost 8 bases, and 10 bases had no gene match. Germline CDR1 reads SGHTA; CDR2 reads FQGNSA. The CDR3 DNA reads TGTGCCAGCCTACTCGCGACAGGGGGACACGAGCAGTACTTC. As protein: CASLLATGGHEQYF.

The chain has TRBV3-1 (or the pseudogene TRBV3-2) and TRBJ2-4; D uncertain. The CDR3 extends over 13 amino acids. Germline loops: CDR1 LGHDT, CDR2 YNNKEL (reference sequence). V dropped 0 bases and J dropped 12 bases, with 12 bases sitting between them. The CDR3 DNA sequence: TGTGCCAGCAGCCAAGATCGGCAGGCCACTCAGTACTTC. Translated: CASSQDRQATQYF.

J is TRBJ2-2 and V is TRBV18; maybe TRBD2 (6 bases). V shed 3 bases and J shed 6 bases, with 17 bases lying between them. Per germline, CDR1 KGHSH and CDR2 LQKENI. The length of the CDR3 is 16 residues. CDR3 bases: TGTGCCAGCTCACCGGGTCGGGGGATCTTGGCCGGGGAGCTGTTTTTT. This encodes CASSPGRGILAGELFF.

J is TRBJ1-2 and V is TRBV28, with D uncertain. CDR3 size: 15 residues. Per germline, CDR1 MDHEN and CDR2 SYDVKM. The V gene lost 1 base and the J gene lost 4 bases, with 13 bases spanning the gap. CDR3: CASSLFARTIYGYTF. DNA of the CDR3: TGTGCCAGCAGTTTATTCGCCAGGACTATCTATGGCTACACCTTC.

The chain carries TRBV6-6 and TRBJ2-3; D is ambiguous. The V and J ends lost 9 bases and 6 bases respectively, with 10 bases between them. The CDR3 is made up of 11 amino acids. Germline lookup yields CDR1 MNHNY and CDR2 SVGAGI (reference sequence). The CDR3 reads CASTELDTQYF. CDR3 coding DNA: TGTGCCAGTACCGAACTTGATACGCAGTATTTT.

The chain couples TRBV6-1 to TRBJ2-1; the match to TRBD1 covers 9 bases. Germline CDR1 and CDR2: MNHNS and SASEGT. CDR3 length equals 14 residues. J was trimmed by 7 bases and V by 5 bases; bases with no gene match: 6. In DNA, the CDR3 is TGTGCCAGCAGTTATGGGACAGGGTTGAATGAGCAGTTCTTC. It specifies CASSYGTGLNEQFF.

The chain carries TRBV15 and TRBJ2-3; 12 bases map to TRBD2. CDR3 length: 16 residues. V lost 1 base and J lost 6; bases outside the gene matches: 5. CDR1 and CDR2 from the germline V gene are LNHNV and YYDKDF (reference sequence). In DNA, the CDR3 is TGTGCCACCAGCAGAGCTCTAGCGGGGGGGACTGATACGCAGTATTTT. It encodes CATSRALAGGTDTQYF.

This clone was observed a single time. This chain connects TRBV7-2 to TRBJ2-7; a possible D gene is TRBD1 (6 bases). CDR1 is SGHTA and CDR2 is FQGNSA in the germline V gene. Between the trimmed V and J ends, which lost 0 bases and 2 bases, there was a span of 8 bases. CDR3 length: 14 residues. CDR3 sequence: CASSLAAGAYEQYF. DNA of the CDR3: TGTGCCAGCAGCTTAGCGGCAGGGGCCTACGAGCAGTACTTC. The full variable domain, completed using reference TRBV7-2 and TRBJ2-7, is GAGVSQSPSNKVTEKGKDVELRCDPISGHTALYWYRQSLGQGLEFLIYFQGNSAPDKSGLPSDRFSAERTGGSVSTLTIQRTQQEDSAVYLCASSLAAGAYEQYFGPGTRLTVT.

The chain is built from TRBV3-1 (or the pseudogene TRBV3-2) and TRBJ2-3, with D possibly TRBD1 on 5 matching bases. CDR3 length: 15 amino acids. The V and J ends lost 2 bases and 4 bases respectively, with 13 bases between them. Per the germline V gene, CDR1 is LGHDT and CDR2 is YNNKEL (reference sequence). The CDR3 loop reads CASSQRLTRADTQYF. The CDR3 coding sequence is TGTGCCAGCAGCCAAAGACTCACCAGGGCAGATACGCAGTATTTT.

This clone came up once. The V gene is TRBV4-1, the J gene TRBJ2-5; 11 bases align to TRBD2. Germline loops: CDR1 MGHRA, CDR2 YSYEKL. Trimming took 9 bases from V and 3 from J; bases not matched to a gene: 3. The CDR3 covers 13 residues. The CDR3, as DNA: TGCGCCAGTGCGGGACTAGCGGAAGAGACCCAGTACTTC. This translates into CASAGLAEETQYF.

The chain is built from TRBV5-1 and TRBJ2-5; a possible D gene is TRBD2 (6 bases). Trimming pared 5 bases from V and 5 bases from J, leaving 25 bases between. Germline CDR1 reads SGHRS; CDR2 reads YFSETQ. There are 17 residues in the CDR3. The CDR3 here is CASRRNLQERGWETQYF. The CDR3 region has the DNA TGCGCCAGCAGGCGAAACTTACAGGAACGGGGGTGGGAGACCCAGTACTTC.

Here the CDR3 DNA reads TGCGCCAGCACCCCACGGACTAGCGGGGGGCCCGCCTACGAGCAGTACTTC. This translates into CASTPRTSGGPAYEQYF. The genes are TRBV10-2 and TRBJ2-7; TRBD2 aligns across 14 bases. Germline loops: CDR1 WSHSY, CDR2 SAAADI. Trimming took 7 bases from V and 2 from J; bases not matched to a gene: 10. This CDR3 has 17 residues.

This rearrangement joins TRBV15 to TRBJ2-7, with 8 bases matching TRBD2. The CDR3 length is 18 residues. J gave up 5 bases and V 0 bases, and 15 bases lay outside the gene matches. The V gene's germline CDR1 is LNHNV and CDR2 YYDKDF (reference sequence). CDR3 region: CATSRDPWGRGAKNEQYF. The DNA for the CDR3 is TGTGCCACCAGCAGAGATCCATGGGGGCGGGGGGCAAAGAACGAGCAGTACTTC.

This clone was seen just once. The V gene is TRBV19, the J gene TRBJ2-2, with D perhaps TRBD2 (6 bases). Germline V gene lookup returns CDR1 LNHDA and CDR2 SQIVND (reference sequence). CDR3 size: 16 residues. V was clipped by 1 base and J by 5 bases, with 14 bases between them. The DNA of the CDR3 is TGTGCCAGTAGTATAGTTGGAGGGGTTCGGACCGGGGAGCTGTTTTTT. Encoded protein: CASSIVGGVRTGELFF.

This chain joins TRBV7-2 and TRBJ2-7, with 7 bases that match TRBD2. This CDR3 comprises 14 residues. J gave up 4 bases and V 5 bases, and 8 bases lay outside the gene matches. From germline, CDR1 is SGHTA and CDR2 FQGNSA. The CDR3 region is CASSPSLGGYEQYF. CDR3 coding DNA: TGTGCCAGCAGCCCAAGCCTCGGGGGGTACGAGCAGTACTTC.

The chain joins TRBV4-3 to TRBJ1-5; 10 bases align to TRBD1. V lost 0 bases and J lost 6; bases outside the gene matches: 2. The CDR3 extends over 15 amino acids. Germline CDR1 reads LGHNA; CDR2 reads YSLEER. The CDR3 here is CASSQDGTGVQPQHF. In DNA form, the CDR3 reads TGCGCCAGCAGCCAAGACGGGACAGGGGTTCAGCCCCAGCATTTT.

This clone is a singleton in its sample. V gene TRBV7-9 combines with J gene TRBJ1-3; D unclear. Trimming cost V 1 base and J 1 base, with 11 bases left between them. The CDR3 length is 16 residues. Per the germline V gene, CDR1 is SEHNR and CDR2 is FQNEAQ (reference sequence). CDR3 protein: CASSLVSRVSGNTIYF. The CDR3, as DNA: TGTGCCAGCAGCTTAGTTTCTAGAGTGTCTGGAAACACCATATATTTT.

The chain links TRBV10-3 to TRBJ2-1; 7 nucleotides match TRBD1. With 2 bases clipped from V and 4 bases from J, the junction kept 8 bases outside the gene matches. The germline CDR1 and CDR2 sequences are ENHRY and SYGVKD. The CDR3 totals 16 residues. As DNA, the CDR3 is TGTGCCATCAGTGAGCCCATTTCGGGACAGTACAATGAGCAGTTCTTC. Its protein is CAISEPISGQYNEQFF.

The chain links TRBV6-5 to TRBJ1-6; 8 nucleotides line up with TRBD1. This CDR3 is built from 15 residues. The junction had 7 bases not matched to a gene; V was cut back by 5 bases and J by 7 bases. Germline CDR1 and CDR2: MNHEY and SVGAGI. CDR3 loop: CASSRDRGWNSPLHF. DNA of the CDR3: TGTGCCAGCAGTCGCGACAGGGGCTGGAATTCACCCCTCCACTTT.

This sequence joins TRBV5-1 and TRBJ1-2, with 7 positions matching TRBD1. The CDR3 runs to 15 residues. With V trimmed by 3 bases and J by 5 bases, 10 bases remained unmatched. Per germline, CDR1 SGHRS and CDR2 YFSETQ. This chain's CDR3 is CASSSHQGGPYGYTF. The CDR3 DNA sequence: TGCGCCAGCAGCTCCCACCAGGGGGGACCTTATGGCTACACCTTC. The full variable domain, rest sourced from reference TRBV5-1 and TRBJ1-2, is KAGVTQTPRYLIKTRGQQVTLSCSPISGHRSVSWYQQTPGQGLQFLFEYFSETQRNKGNFPGRFSGRQFSNSRSEMNVSTLELGDSALYLCASSSHQGGPYGYTFGSGTRLTVV.

V is TRBV2 and J is TRBJ1-2; D gene unclear. From germline, CDR1 is SNHLY and CDR2 FYNNEI. The ends were cut back, 6 bases at V and 8 bases at J, with 13 bases in the middle. CDR3 length: 12 residues. The CDR3 DNA follows: TGTGCCAGCAGCCGTAGGCCCAGGGGCTACACCTTC. Encoded protein: CASSRRPRGYTF.

This clone came up many times. CDR3 region: CAWSMSRNTGELFF. The DNA for the CDR3 is TGTGCCTGGAGTATGTCTAGGAACACCGGGGAGCTGTTTTTT. This chain connects TRBV30 to TRBJ2-2, with unresolved D. This CDR3 spans 14 amino acids. V lost 2 bases to trimming and J lost 1 base, with 8 bases between them. Germline V lookup: CDR1 GTSNPN, CDR2 SVGIG (reference sequence).

The genes are TRBV6-2 or TRBV6-3 and TRBJ1-5; D gene ambiguous. Trimming removed 6 bases at V and 3 bases at J, with 18 bases between. The germline gives CDR1 MNHEY, CDR2 SVGEGT. The CDR3 is 16 amino acids. The CDR3 nucleotides are TGTGCCAGCAGCCCACTTGCGGGCCGCTTCAATCAGCCCCAGCATTTT. Translated, it gives CASSPLAGRFNQPQHF.

The CDR3 region has the DNA TGTGCCAGCAGCTTTAGCGGGGGGCTTAGGAGCTCCTACAATGAGCAGTTCTTC. It specifies CASSFSGGLRSSYNEQFF. The rearrangement joins TRBV7-9 to TRBJ2-1, with TRBD2 identical over 10 bases. The germline V gene encodes CDR1 SEHNR and CDR2 FQNEAQ (reference sequence). This CDR3 region has 18 residues. V lost 3 bases to trimming and J lost 0 bases; unmatched junction nucleotides: 8.

The chain employs TRBV5-8 and TRBJ2-5; no clear D. From germline, CDR1 is SGHTS and CDR2 YDEGEE. V was clipped by 0 bases and J by 5 bases, with 14 bases between them. This CDR3 has 15 amino acids. The CDR3: CASSLESRSEETQYF. As DNA, the CDR3 is TGTGCCAGCAGCTTGGAATCTAGGTCGGAGGAGACCCAGTACTTC. Using reference TRBV5-8 and TRBJ2-5 for the parts outside the CDR3, the full variable domain is EAGVTQSPTHLIKTRGQQATLRCSPISGHTSVYWYQQALGLGLQFLLWYDEGEERNRGNFPPRFSGRQFPNYSSELNVNALELEDSALYLCASSLESRSEETQYFGPGTRLLVL.

The V and J genes are TRBV7-6 and TRBJ1-1; 7 bases are a match to TRBD1. V lost 2 bases to trimming and J lost 3 bases; unmatched junction nucleotides: 3. The CDR3 spans 14 residues. Germline-derived CDR1 and CDR2 are SGHVS and FNYEAQ. The CDR3 region has the DNA TGTGCCAGCAGCTTAACTACAGGGGACACTGAAGCTTTCTTT. Its translation: CASSLTTGDTEAFF. Together with reference TRBV7-6 and TRBJ1-1, the CDR3 gives the full variable domain: GAGVSQSPRYKVTKRGQDVALRCDPISGHVSLYWYRQALGQGPEFLTYFNYEAQQDKSGLPNDRFSAERPEGSISTLTIQRTEQRDSAMYRCASSLTTGDTEAFFGQGTRLTVV.